The rows below give T cell receptor beta chains drawn from one sample of a study of T-cell reconstitution after alpha-beta-depleted transplantation in children. A single record per CDR3 protein comes from TCRdb applying MiXCR to the PCR reads. Of fewer than 700,000 distinct CDR3 sequences listed, 20% to 25% are singletons. The sample here was PBMCs, mostly from graft donor cells, taken 360 days after TCRalphabeta/CD19-depleted stem cell transplant. Receptor source: a boy younger than two who had a stem cell transplant for acute myeloid leukemia, so the T cells may come from the graft donor. Both conserved end residues are part of each CDR3. The order of the fields is J gene, V gene, clone size, D gene, CDR3 protein, CDR3 DNA. The D gene is left open where the match is weak. Expanded clones are given a class, and other clones once, few, many or no size at all.

j_gene: TRBJ2-2
v_gene: TRBV5-1
abundance: many
d_gene: TRBD1
CDR3aa: CASRISQGANTGELFF
CDR3nt: TGCGCCAGCAGGATTAGTCAGGGGGCCAACACCGGGGAGCTGTTTTTT

j_gene: TRBJ2-3
v_gene: TRBV10-3
abundance: few
d_gene: NA
CDR3aa: CAISAPIKVGTSTDTQYF
CDR3nt: TGTGCCATCAGTGCTCCGATTAAAGTGGGGACCAGCACAGATACGCAGTATTTT

j_gene: TRBJ1-2
v_gene: TRBV20-1
abundance: NA
d_gene: NA
CDR3aa: CSARGRENDGYTF
CDR3nt: TGCAGTGCTAGAGGCAGGGAAAATGATGGCTACACCTTC

j_gene: TRBJ1-1
v_gene: TRBV29-1
abundance: many
d_gene: NA
CDR3aa: CSVEGRGILGAFF
CDR3nt: TGCAGCGTTGAAGGACGTGGTATTTTAGGTGCTTTCTTT

j_gene: TRBJ1-6
v_gene: TRBV20-1
abundance: NA
d_gene: NA
CDR3aa: CSARLRNNSPLHF
CDR3nt: TGCAGTGCTAGGCTCCGGAATAATTCACCCCTCCACTTT

j_gene: TRBJ2-1
v_gene: TRBV12-3/TRBV12-4
abundance: NA
d_gene: NA
CDR3aa: CASSPDDYNEQFF
CDR3nt: TGTGCCAGCAGTCCGGACGATTACAATGAGCAGTTCTTC

j_gene: TRBJ2-2
v_gene: TRBV5-1
abundance: many
d_gene: NA
CDR3aa: CASGRRGLTGELFF
CDR3nt: TGCGCCAGCGGACGGCGGGGACTCACCGGGGAGCTGTTTTTT

j_gene: TRBJ1-4
v_gene: TRBV15
abundance: NA
d_gene: NA
CDR3aa: CATSRDRLQGNEKLFF
CDR3nt: TGTGCCACCAGCAGAGATCGGTTACAGGGTAATGAAAAACTGTTTTTT

j_gene: TRBJ2-2
v_gene: TRBV5-1
abundance: many
d_gene: NA
CDR3aa: CASSPGTNTGELFF
CDR3nt: TGCGCCAGCAGCCCCGGAACGAACACCGGGGAGCTGTTTTTT

j_gene: TRBJ2-1
v_gene: TRBV21-1
abundance: few
d_gene: NA
CDR3aa: CASSKRYMGHNEQFF
CDR3nt: TGTGCCAGCAGCAAAAGGTATATGGGTCACAATGAGCAGTTCTTC

j_gene: TRBJ2-3
v_gene: TRBV29-1
abundance: many
d_gene: NA
CDR3aa: CSVEGRFTDTQYF
CDR3nt: TGCAGCGTTGAGGGCAGGTTCACAGATACGCAGTATTTT

j_gene: TRBJ2-1
v_gene: TRBV11-2
abundance: NA
d_gene: TRBD2
CDR3aa: CASRTSGGHYNEQFF
CDR3nt: TGTGCCAGCAGGACGAGCGGGGGACACTACAATGAGCAGTTCTTC

j_gene: TRBJ2-1
v_gene: TRBV20-1
abundance: many
d_gene: TRBD2
CDR3aa: CSTRKSLAGGYNEQFF
CDR3nt: TGCAGTACGAGAAAATCTCTAGCGGGGGGGTACAATGAGCAGTTCTTC

j_gene: TRBJ2-3
v_gene: TRBV5-1
abundance: once
d_gene: TRBD2
CDR3aa: CASSPLAGAWDTQYF
CDR3nt: TGCGCCAGCTCCCCCCTAGCGGGGGCCTGGGATACGCAGTATTTT

j_gene: TRBJ2-5
v_gene: TRBV11-2
abundance: NA
d_gene: TRBD2
CDR3aa: CASSFRSGGQQETQYF
CDR3nt: TGTGCCAGCAGCTTTAGGAGCGGGGGGCAGCAAGAGACCCAGTACTTC

j_gene: TRBJ1-6
v_gene: TRBV28
abundance: NA
d_gene: TRBD1
CDR3aa: CAIQGARDNSPLHF
CDR3nt: TGTGCCATCCAGGGGGCAAGGGATAATTCACCCCTCCACTTT

j_gene: TRBJ2-2
v_gene: TRBV12-3/TRBV12-4
abundance: few
d_gene: NA
CDR3aa: CASSSRDKPNTGELFF
CDR3nt: TGTGCCAGCAGTTCCCGGGACAAACCGAACACCGGGGAGCTGTTTTTT

j_gene: TRBJ1-2
v_gene: TRBV12-3/TRBV12-4
abundance: few
d_gene: NA
CDR3aa: CASSLAAGEGGYTF
CDR3nt: TGTGCCAGCAGTTTAGCGGCAGGGGAAGGTGGCTACACCTTC

j_gene: TRBJ2-3
v_gene: TRBV19
abundance: NA
d_gene: TRBD2
CDR3aa: CASSKGLRTDTQYF
CDR3nt: TGTGCCAGTAGTAAGGGACTACGCACAGATACGCAGTATTTT

j_gene: TRBJ2-3
v_gene: TRBV7-7
abundance: NA
d_gene: NA
CDR3aa: CASSLSGQGPFTDTQYF
CDR3nt: TGTGCCAGCAGCTTATCCGGGCAGGGACCATTCACAGATACGCAGTATTTT

j_gene: TRBJ1-3
v_gene: TRBV10-2
abundance: NA
d_gene: NA
CDR3aa: CASGFSGNTIYF
CDR3nt: TGCGCCAGCGGGTTCTCTGGAAACACCATATATTTT

j_gene: TRBJ1-2
v_gene: TRBV20-1
abundance: many
d_gene: NA
CDR3aa: CSARDLSDYGYTF
CDR3nt: TGCAGTGCTAGAGATCTCAGTGACTATGGCTACACCTTC

j_gene: TRBJ2-6
v_gene: TRBV28
abundance: many
d_gene: NA
CDR3aa: CASSGTPPNVLTF
CDR3nt: TGTGCCAGCAGCGGGACACCGCCCAACGTCCTGACTTTC

j_gene: TRBJ2-1
v_gene: TRBV4-3
abundance: few
d_gene: NA
CDR3aa: CASSQGAANSYNEQFF
CDR3nt: TGCGCCAGCAGCCAAGGCGCGGCTAACTCCTACAATGAGCAGTTCTTC

j_gene: TRBJ2-3
v_gene: TRBV20-1
abundance: NA
d_gene: TRBD1
CDR3aa: CSASEGGETDTQYF
CDR3nt: TGCAGTGCTAGCGAAGGGGGCGAGACAGATACGCAGTATTTT

j_gene: TRBJ2-2
v_gene: TRBV29-1
abundance: NA
d_gene: TRBD1
CDR3aa: CSVDRGGAGELFF
CDR3nt: TGCAGCGTCGACAGGGGGGGAGCCGGGGAGCTGTTTTTT

j_gene: TRBJ2-2
v_gene: TRBV5-1
abundance: many
d_gene: TRBD1
CDR3aa: CASSPTGPTGELFF
CDR3nt: TGCGCCAGCAGCCCGACAGGGCCCACCGGGGAGCTGTTTTTT

j_gene: TRBJ2-3
v_gene: TRBV20-1
abundance: few
d_gene: TRBD2
CDR3aa: CSARKGLAGGTQYF
CDR3nt: TGCAGTGCTAGAAAAGGACTAGCGGGGGGGACGCAGTATTTT

j_gene: TRBJ1-2
v_gene: TRBV12-3/TRBV12-4
abundance: NA
d_gene: NA
CDR3aa: CASSFKSVAGYTF
CDR3nt: TGTGCCAGCAGTTTTAAGTCTGTGGCTGGCTACACCTTC

j_gene: TRBJ1-1
v_gene: TRBV29-1
abundance: few
d_gene: NA
CDR3aa: CSVPGRYTEAFF
CDR3nt: TGCAGCGTCCCCGGGCGGTACACTGAAGCTTTCTTT

j_gene: TRBJ1-2
v_gene: TRBV6-5
abundance: NA
d_gene: TRBD1
CDR3aa: CASRGSGQGRGYTF
CDR3nt: TGTGCCAGCAGAGGTTCAGGACAGGGCAGAGGCTACACCTTC

j_gene: TRBJ2-1
v_gene: TRBV6-5
abundance: NA
d_gene: NA
CDR3aa: CASSYRDTPEQFF
CDR3nt: TGTGCCAGCAGTTACCGAGACACACCAGAGCAGTTCTTC

j_gene: TRBJ2-6
v_gene: TRBV6-2/TRBV6-3
abundance: many
d_gene: NA
CDR3aa: CASSDPRAPLWANVLTF
CDR3nt: TGTGCCAGCAGCGACCCAAGGGCACCCCTCTGGGCCAACGTCCTGACTTTC

j_gene: TRBJ2-3
v_gene: TRBV20-1
abundance: NA
d_gene: NA
CDR3aa: CSAPSTEASPGDTQYF
CDR3nt: TGCAGTGCTCCCTCCACAGAGGCCTCCCCTGGGGATACGCAGTATTTT

j_gene: TRBJ1-5
v_gene: TRBV6-1
abundance: NA
d_gene: NA
CDR3aa: CASKGGLNQPQHF
CDR3nt: TGTGCCAGCAAGGGAGGGCTAAATCAGCCCCAGCATTTT

j_gene: TRBJ2-3
v_gene: TRBV4-3
abundance: few
d_gene: NA
CDR3aa: CASSQLGTLTDTQYF
CDR3nt: TGCGCCAGCAGCCAACTAGGGACCCTCACAGATACGCAGTATTTT

j_gene: TRBJ2-3
v_gene: TRBV11-2
abundance: NA
d_gene: TRBD2
CDR3aa: CASSSGTSGPRSTDTQYF
CDR3nt: TGTGCCAGCAGCTCCGGGACTAGCGGGCCTAGAAGCACAGATACGCAGTATTTT

j_gene: TRBJ2-1
v_gene: TRBV20-1
abundance: NA
d_gene: NA
CDR3aa: CSARGQKTYNEQFF
CDR3nt: TGCAGTGCTAGAGGCCAGAAAACCTACAATGAGCAGTTCTTC

j_gene: TRBJ1-1
v_gene: TRBV5-1
abundance: once
d_gene: NA
CDR3aa: CASSLDRTFF
CDR3nt: TGCGCCAGCAGCTTGGACCGAACTTTCTTT

j_gene: TRBJ2-6
v_gene: TRBV20-1
abundance: NA
d_gene: NA
CDR3aa: CSAVSGSGANVLTF
CDR3nt: TGCAGTGCTGTCTCCGGCTCTGGGGCCAACGTCCTGACTTTC

j_gene: TRBJ2-7
v_gene: TRBV2
abundance: few
d_gene: TRBD1
CDR3aa: CASSQQGNEQYF
CDR3nt: TGTGCCAGCAGTCAACAGGGGAACGAGCAGTACTTC

j_gene: TRBJ1-2
v_gene: TRBV20-1
abundance: NA
d_gene: TRBD1
CDR3aa: CSARDSRDRGHRLF
CDR3nt: TGCAGTGCTAGAGATTCCCGGGACAGGGGGCACCGTCTCTTC

j_gene: TRBJ2-2
v_gene: TRBV2
abundance: many
d_gene: NA
CDR3aa: CASRRAAGELFF
CDR3nt: TGTGCCAGCAGACGGGCCGCCGGGGAGCTGTTTTTT

j_gene: TRBJ2-1
v_gene: TRBV12-3/TRBV12-4
abundance: NA
d_gene: NA
CDR3aa: CASSFATDNEQFF
CDR3nt: TGTGCCAGCAGTTTCGCTACAGACAATGAGCAGTTCTTC

j_gene: TRBJ2-3
v_gene: TRBV11-3
abundance: NA
d_gene: NA
CDR3aa: CASSPGVASDTQYF
CDR3nt: TGTGCCAGCAGCCCCGGGGTAGCGTCAGATACGCAGTATTTT

j_gene: TRBJ2-2
v_gene: TRBV7-7
abundance: NA
d_gene: NA
CDR3aa: CASSLGPINTGELFF
CDR3nt: TGTGCCAGCAGCCTTGGACCGATTAACACCGGGGAGCTGTTTTTT

j_gene: TRBJ1-1
v_gene: TRBV7-9
abundance: NA
d_gene: NA
CDR3aa: CASSSQSYNTEAFF
CDR3nt: TGTGCCAGCAGCTCGCAGAGTTACAACACTGAAGCTTTCTTT

j_gene: TRBJ2-1
v_gene: TRBV29-1
abundance: few
d_gene: TRBD1
CDR3aa: CSVDSSSPGQGSRNEQFF
CDR3nt: TGCAGCGTGGATTCCTCCTCACCGGGACAGGGAAGTAGGAATGAGCAGTTCTTC

j_gene: TRBJ2-1
v_gene: TRBV7-9
abundance: few
d_gene: TRBD2
CDR3aa: CASSGPRASGGFEQFF
CDR3nt: TGTGCCAGCAGCGGGCCACGGGCTAGCGGGGGGTTTGAGCAGTTCTTC

j_gene: TRBJ2-1
v_gene: TRBV29-1
abundance: NA
d_gene: TRBD1
CDR3aa: CSVTGVNEQFF
CDR3nt: TGCAGCGTGACAGGGGTAAATGAGCAGTTCTTC

j_gene: TRBJ2-1
v_gene: TRBV5-1
abundance: many
d_gene: TRBD1
CDR3aa: CASSRPGQGNEQFF
CDR3nt: TGCGCCAGCAGCCGCCCTGGACAGGGGAATGAGCAGTTCTTC

j_gene: TRBJ2-3
v_gene: TRBV3-1
abundance: few
d_gene: NA
CDR3aa: CASSTRTGDTQYF
CDR3nt: TGTGCCAGCAGCACTCGGACCGGGGATACGCAGTATTTT

j_gene: TRBJ2-5
v_gene: TRBV10-3
abundance: many
d_gene: NA
CDR3aa: CASSRSQETQYF
CDR3nt: TGTGCTTCTTCCCGATCGCAAGAGACCCAGTACTTC

j_gene: TRBJ2-1
v_gene: TRBV12-3/TRBV12-4
abundance: many
d_gene: TRBD2
CDR3aa: CASNPAGAYNEQFF
CDR3nt: TGTGCCAGCAACCCTGCGGGGGCCTACAATGAGCAGTTCTTC